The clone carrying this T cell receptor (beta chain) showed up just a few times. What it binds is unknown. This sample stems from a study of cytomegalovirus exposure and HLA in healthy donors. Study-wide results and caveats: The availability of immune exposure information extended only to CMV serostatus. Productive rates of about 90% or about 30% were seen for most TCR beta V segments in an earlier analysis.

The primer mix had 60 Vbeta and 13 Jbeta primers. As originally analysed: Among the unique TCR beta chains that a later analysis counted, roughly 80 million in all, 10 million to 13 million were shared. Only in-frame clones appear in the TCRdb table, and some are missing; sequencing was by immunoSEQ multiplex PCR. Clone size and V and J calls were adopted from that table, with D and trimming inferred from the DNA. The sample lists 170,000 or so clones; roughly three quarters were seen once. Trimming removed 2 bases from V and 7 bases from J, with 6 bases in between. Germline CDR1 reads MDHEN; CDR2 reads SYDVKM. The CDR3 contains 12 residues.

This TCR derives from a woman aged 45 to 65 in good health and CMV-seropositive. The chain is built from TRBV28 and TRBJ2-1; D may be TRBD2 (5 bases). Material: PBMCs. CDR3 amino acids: CASSLRGNEQFF. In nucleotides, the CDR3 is TGTGCCAGCAGTTTACGAGGGAATGAGCAGTTCTTC.